The clone carrying this T cell receptor (beta chain) was counted many times. What it binds is unknown. This specimen comes from a study of Graves' ophthalmopathy and Graves' hyperthyroidism. Overall study: Stable hyperthyroidism meant no ophthalmopathy within 18 months of follow-up.

General study findings and limits: Most clonotypes expanded in thyroid above 0.001 frequency were present in blood too.

CDR1 is ENHRY, CDR2 SYGVKD, per germline. Trimming left V 9 bases short and J 5 bases short, with 14 bases between. The CDR3 contains 13 residues. Amplification of the TCR beta CDR3 regions used RNA transcripts (as template). HTBI primers primed a first-round RT-PCR, and a second-round multiplex PCR followed. TCRdb analysed the multiplex PCR reads with MiXCR anew, one entry per CDR3 protein. Among around 1,000,000 distinct CDR3 sequences listed, 35% to 40% were seen once. This rearrangement joins TRBV10-3 to TRBJ1-5, with a weak D call TRBD1 (5 bases). The TCR sequence derives from an adult man with Graves' hyperthyroidism. Input material: peripheral blood or thyroid tissue (not recorded which). This CDR3 reads CAIGGEIDQPQHF. CDR3 coding DNA: TGTGCCATTGGAGGGGAGATCGATCAGCCCCAGCATTTT.